The 4 T cell receptor beta chains listed next were all sequenced from one sample in a study of cytomegalovirus exposure and HLA in healthy donors. Both 60 Vbeta primers and 13 Jbeta primers went into the PCR. Some clones are missing from TCRdb's copy, which holds only in-frame ones; the method was immunoSEQ multiplex PCR. This sample has around 130,000 clones, with approximately 85% found just once. The sequenced sample was PBMCs. The receptors come from a woman between 35 and 50 years old in good health and CMV-seronegative.

This clone was picked up one time. The V gene is TRBV7-2, the J gene TRBJ1-6, with 7 nucleotides matching TRBD1. The CDR3 extends over 14 amino acids. The J segment lost 9 bases and the V segment lost 3 bases, leaving 5 bases of the junction unmatched. Germline V gives CDR1 SGHTA, CDR2 FQGNSA. The CDR3 nucleotides are TGTGCCAGCAGCTTCGGGACAGTCGGTTCACCCCTCCACTTT. It yields the protein CASSFGTVGSPLHF.

The rearrangement joins TRBV4-1 to TRBJ2-5; D may be TRBD2 (5 bases). The germline V gene encodes CDR1 MGHRA and CDR2 YSYEKL. V lost 0 bases, J lost 0 bases, and 8 bases lay in between. The CDR3 has 15 amino acids. CDR3 amino acids: CASSQDRGYQETQYF. The CDR3, as DNA: TGCGCCAGCAGCCAAGATCGAGGGTACCAAGAGACCCAGTACTTC.

V gene TRBV28 combines with J gene TRBJ2-7, with 11 positions matching TRBD1. Germline CDR1 is MDHEN and CDR2 is SYDVKM. The CDR3 is 13 residues long. Unmatched junction bases numbered 6, after V lost 6 bases and J lost 8 bases. As DNA, the CDR3 is TGTGCCAGCAGCTTGGGACAGGGGGGACAGCAGTACTTC. Its protein is CASSLGQGGQQYF.

V and J are TRBV7-2 and TRBJ1-2; D is possibly TRBD1 (6 bases). There are 15 residues in the CDR3. V lost 5 bases and J 12 bases, leaving 25 bases between the germline ends. Per germline, CDR1 SGHTA and CDR2 FQGNSA. CDR3 in DNA: TGTGCCAGCAGCCCCCCCGGGACAAGTAGCTACGGCCACACCTTC. Translation: CASSPPGTSSYGHTF.